Following are 5 T cell receptor beta chains from one sample sequenced in a study of tumor-infiltrating lymphocytes in primary liver carcinoma. Using a constant-region primer together with ProtoScript II reverse transcriptase, TCR beta cDNA was made from 450 to 600 ng of total RNA. Libraries of TCR beta came from three nested multiplex PCR rounds with slightly modified ARM-PCR. Amplification in the first two PCR rounds was performed using TRBV1-TRBV30 forward primers and a C-beta reverse primer for approximately 10 cycles each. TCRdb re-called the multiplex PCR reads through MiXCR, storing one row per CDR3 protein. Counted here are more than 90,000 distinct CDR3 sequences, around 73% occurring once; the ten biggest clones make up 12%. Unsorted bulk tissue (roughly 19-30 mg) underwent RNA and DNA co-extraction. The specimen was liver tumor tissue from sampling region 2. Described subset: tumor region T2, inferior pole. Source of these receptors: a woman aged 55-75 years with primary liver carcinoma and hepatitis B virus infection.

This clonotype came up many times. V and J are TRBV7-8 and TRBJ2-2; D possibly uses TRBD1 or TRBD2 (6 bases each). V lost 5 bases and J 1 base, leaving 20 bases between the germline ends. The CDR3 length is 18 residues. Germline V CDR1 and CDR2: SGHVS, FQNEAQ. The CDR3 bases are TGTGCCAGCAGCGTACTCGGTACGGGGGACATGAACACCGGGGAGCTGTTTTTT. This codes for CASSVLGTGDMNTGELFF. The complete variable domain, with remaining parts taken from reference TRBV7-8 and TRBJ2-2, reads GAGVSQSPRYKVAKRGQDVALRCDPISGHVSLFWYQQALGQGPEFLTYFQNEAQLDKSGLPSDRFFAERPEGSVSTLKIQRTQQEDSAVYLCASSVLGTGDMNTGELFFGEGSRLTVL.

The chain joins TRBV5-4 to TRBJ2-7; D ambiguous. Germline values: CDR1 SGHNT, CDR2 YYREEE (reference sequence). This CDR3 region has 15 residues. V lost 2 bases, J lost 13 bases, and 25 bases lay in between. The CDR3 region is CASSFRTGTDVRHYF. The CDR3 DNA reads TGTGCCAGCAGCTTTCGCACCGGTACCGATGTTCGGCACTACTTC.

This rearrangement joins TRBV11-3 to TRBJ2-1; D gene unclear. V lost 6 bases, J lost 13 bases, and 16 bases lay in between. Germline values: CDR1 SGHNT, CDR2 YENEEA. The CDR3 contains 12 residues. CDR3 amino acids: CASSRITFSQFF. Here the CDR3 DNA reads TGTGCCAGCAGTAGAATAACCTTTAGTCAGTTCTTC.

For this clonotype: An end of the junction does not agree with germline; a read error may underlie this. The rearrangement links TRBV24-1 to TRBJ2-1; D gene uncertain. The CDR3 covers 13 residues. The germline V gene has CDR1 KGHDR and CDR2 SFDVKD. The CDR3 DNA reads TGTGCCACCAGTGACTACGAGCGAAATGAGCAGTTGTTC. Its translation is CATSDYERNEQLF.

Regarding this clonotype: A clone one base away is much larger, so this may be a read error. The chain couples TRBV5-1 to TRBJ2-7; D may match TRBD1 or TRBD2 (5 bases each). V lost 5 bases and J 3 bases, leaving 6 bases between the germline ends. The CDR3 covers 11 residues. Germline V gives CDR1 SGHRS, CDR2 YFSETQ. The CDR3 protein is CASRGDYEQYF. The CDR3 region has the DNA TGCGCCAGCAGGGGGGACTACGAGCAGTACTTC.